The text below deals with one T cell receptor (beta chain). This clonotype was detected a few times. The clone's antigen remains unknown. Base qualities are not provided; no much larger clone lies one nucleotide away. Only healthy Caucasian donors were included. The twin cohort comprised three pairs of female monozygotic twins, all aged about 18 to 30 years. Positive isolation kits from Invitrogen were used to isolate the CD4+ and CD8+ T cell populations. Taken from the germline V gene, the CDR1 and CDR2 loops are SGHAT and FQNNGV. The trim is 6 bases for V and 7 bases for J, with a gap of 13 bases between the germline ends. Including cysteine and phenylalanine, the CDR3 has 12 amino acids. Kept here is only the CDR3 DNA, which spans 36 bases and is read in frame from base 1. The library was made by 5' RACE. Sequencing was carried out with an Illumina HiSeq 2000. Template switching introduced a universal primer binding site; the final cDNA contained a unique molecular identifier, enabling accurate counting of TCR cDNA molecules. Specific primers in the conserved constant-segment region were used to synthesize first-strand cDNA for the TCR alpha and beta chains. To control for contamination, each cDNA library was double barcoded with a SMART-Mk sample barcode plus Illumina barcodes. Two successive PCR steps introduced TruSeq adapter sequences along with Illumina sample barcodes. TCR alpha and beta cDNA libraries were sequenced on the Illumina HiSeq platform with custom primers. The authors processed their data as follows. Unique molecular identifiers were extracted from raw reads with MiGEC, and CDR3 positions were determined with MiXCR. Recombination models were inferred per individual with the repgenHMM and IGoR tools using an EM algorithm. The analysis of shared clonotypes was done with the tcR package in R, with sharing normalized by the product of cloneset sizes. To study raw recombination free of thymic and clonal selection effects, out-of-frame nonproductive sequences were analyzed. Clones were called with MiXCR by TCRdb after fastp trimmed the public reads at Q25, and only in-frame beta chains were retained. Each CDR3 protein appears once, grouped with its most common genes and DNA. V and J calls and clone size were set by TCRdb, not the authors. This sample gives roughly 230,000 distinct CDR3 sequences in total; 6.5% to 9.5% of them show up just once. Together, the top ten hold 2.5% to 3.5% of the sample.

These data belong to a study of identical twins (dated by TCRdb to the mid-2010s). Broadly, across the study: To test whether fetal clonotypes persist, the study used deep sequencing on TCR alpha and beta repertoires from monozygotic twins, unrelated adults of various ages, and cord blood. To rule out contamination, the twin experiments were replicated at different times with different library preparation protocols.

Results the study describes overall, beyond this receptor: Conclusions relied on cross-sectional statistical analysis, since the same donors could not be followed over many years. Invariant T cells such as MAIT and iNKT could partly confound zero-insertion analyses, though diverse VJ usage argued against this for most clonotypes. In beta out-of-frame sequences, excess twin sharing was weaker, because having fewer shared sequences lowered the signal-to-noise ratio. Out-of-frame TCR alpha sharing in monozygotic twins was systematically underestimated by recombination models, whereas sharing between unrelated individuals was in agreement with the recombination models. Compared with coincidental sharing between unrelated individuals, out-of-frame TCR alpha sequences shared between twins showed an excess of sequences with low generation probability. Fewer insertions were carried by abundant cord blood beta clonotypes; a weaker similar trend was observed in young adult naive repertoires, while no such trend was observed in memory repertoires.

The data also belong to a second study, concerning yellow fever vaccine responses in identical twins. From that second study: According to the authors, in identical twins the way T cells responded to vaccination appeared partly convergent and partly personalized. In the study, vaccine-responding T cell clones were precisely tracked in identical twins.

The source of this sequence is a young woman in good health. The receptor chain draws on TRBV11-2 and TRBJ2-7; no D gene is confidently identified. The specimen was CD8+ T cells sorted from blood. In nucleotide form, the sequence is TGTGCCAGCAGTACAGCTATGGGGGAGCAGTACTTC. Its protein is CASSTAMGEQYF. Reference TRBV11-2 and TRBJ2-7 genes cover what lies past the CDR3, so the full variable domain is EAGVAQSPRYKIIEKRQSVAFWCNPISGHATLYWYQQILGQGPKLLIQFQNNGVVDDSQLPKDRFSAERLKGVDSTLKIQPAKLEDSAVYLCASSTAMGEQYFGPGTRLTVT.